The 14 T cell receptor beta chains in this list originate from one sample, sequenced in a study of OX40 agonist ivuxolimab in advanced cancers. TCRdb keeps only in-frame clones here, not all; method: immunoSEQ multiplex PCR. The table shows about 70,000 clones, with 70% to 90% occurring only once. This material consisted of CD4+ or CD8+ T cells sorted from blood, taken in a trial of the OX40 agonist ivuxolimab. These receptors all stem from an adult with an advanced solid tumor such as melanoma, head and neck, liver or kidney cancer.

This clone was counted between two and nine times. This chain connects TRBV11-3 to TRBJ2-1; tentative D call: TRBD1 (7 bases). The CDR3 runs 15 residues. Per the germline V gene, CDR1 is SGHNT and CDR2 is YENEEA. Trimming cost V 1 base and J 6 bases, with 13 bases left between them. The CDR3 sequence: CASSLGQGGPNEQFF. CDR3 DNA: TGTGCCAGCAGCTTAGGTCAGGGGGGTCCCAATGAGCAGTTCTTC.

V and J are TRBV28 and TRBJ2-7; D is undetermined. V was pared by 8 bases and J by 3 bases, with 20 bases between. The CDR3 has 15 amino acids. The germline V gene encodes CDR1 MDHEN and CDR2 SYDVKM. The CDR3 loop reads CASFSRQDRYYEQYF. As DNA, the CDR3 is TGTGCCAGCTTTTCTCGGCAAGACCGATACTACGAGCAGTACTTC.

V gene TRBV7-2 combines with J gene TRBJ1-1, with D unresolved. This CDR3 spans 13 amino acids. From germline, CDR1 is SGHTA and CDR2 FQGNSA. The V gene lost 1 base and the J gene lost 5 bases, with 8 bases spanning the gap. The CDR3 coding sequence is TGTGCCAGCAGCTTAGAAATATCAACTGAAGCTTTCTTT. This translates into CASSLEISTEAFF.

The chain uses TRBV18 and TRBJ2-1; a weak D match, TRBD1 (7 bases). Germline V CDR1 and CDR2: KGHSH, LQKENI. The V end lost 8 bases, the J end lost 7 bases, and 15 bases lay between the germline ends. The CDR3 is 13 amino acids. In DNA form, the CDR3 reads TGTGCCAGCCATAACAGGGGAGGAAATGAGCAGTTCTTC. It codes for CASHNRGGNEQFF.

The chain uses TRBV30 and TRBJ2-5, with D perhaps given as TRBD1 or TRBD2 (5 bases each). V gave up 1 base and J gave up 3 bases, with 9 bases separating them. Germline-derived CDR1 and CDR2 are GTSNPN and SVGIG (reference sequence). The CDR3 is 13 residues long. For the CDR3, the DNA is TGTGCCTGGAGTGCGGGGACCAAAGAGACCCAGTACTTC. This codes for CAWSAGTKETQYF.

The chain is built from TRBV6-1 and TRBJ2-5; 7 bases match TRBD2. V gave up 6 bases and J gave up 2 bases; unmatched junction bases: 6. Germline V gives CDR1 MNHNS, CDR2 SASEGT. The CDR3 is 14 amino acids. The CDR3 DNA reads as TGTGCCAGCAGGATGGGGGGGTTGCAAGAGACCCAGTACTTC. This sequence encodes CASRMGGLQETQYF.

The rearrangement joins TRBV19 to TRBJ2-3; tentatively, D is TRBD1 (5 bases). In germline, CDR1 is LNHDA, CDR2 SQIVND (reference sequence). The CDR3 sequence is 13 residues long. Trimming took 3 bases from V and 4 from J, leaving 8 bases between them. CDR3 in amino acids: CASSISRADTQYF. The CDR3 nucleotides are TGTGCCAGTAGTATCAGCAGGGCAGATACGCAGTATTTT.

The chain employs TRBV9 and TRBJ2-3; 12 bases match TRBD2. The junction had 10 bases not matched to a gene; V was cut back by 3 bases and J by 2 bases. In germline, CDR1 is SGDLS, CDR2 YYNGEE. CDR3 length equals 18 residues. The CDR3 protein is CASSGRLAGAPFTDTQYF. Here the CDR3 DNA reads TGTGCCAGCAGCGGCCGACTAGCGGGAGCCCCTTTCACAGATACGCAGTATTTT. Supplemented by reference TRBV9 and TRBJ2-3, the full variable domain reads DSGVTQTPKHLITATGQRVTLRCSPRSGDLSVYWYQQSLDQGLQFLIQYYNGEERAKGNILERFSAQQFPDLHSELNLSSLELGDSALYFCASSGRLAGAPFTDTQYFGPGTRLTVL.

A single count supports this clone. This rearrangement joins TRBV2 to TRBJ1-4, with 7 positions matching TRBD1. The V segment lost 8 bases and the J segment 3 bases; nucleotides outside the gene matches: 3. Germline CDR1 SNHLY, CDR2 FYNNEI. The CDR3 spans 13 residues. This CDR3 is CASADRANEKLFF. The DNA of the CDR3 is TGTGCCAGCGCCGACAGGGCTAATGAAAAACTGTTTTTT.

CDR3 bases: TGTGCCAGCAGCTTCTCTGGGGCCAACGTCCTGACTTTC. Amino acid sequence: CASSFSGANVLTF. The chain is built from TRBV5-4 and TRBJ2-6; D gene uncertain. This CDR3 spans 13 amino acids. The V end was cut by 2 bases, the J end by 0 bases, with 0 bases between. Germline CDR1 is SGHNT and CDR2 is YYREEE (reference sequence).

This clone has a single count. The V call is TRBV5-5, the J call TRBJ2-2, with D perhaps TRBD2 (5 bases). The ends were cut back, 0 bases at V and 0 bases at J, with 18 bases in the middle. This CDR3 is 19 amino acids long. From germline, CDR1 is SGHKS and CDR2 YYEKEE (reference sequence). The CDR3 loop reads CASSLEDARAGANTGELFF. In nucleotides, the CDR3 is TGTGCCAGCAGCTTGGAGGATGCGAGGGCCGGGGCGAACACCGGGGAGCTGTTTTTT.

This clone was observed a few times. This rearrangement joins TRBV5-1 to TRBJ1-2; D is uncertain. The CDR3 is 14 amino acids. The V gene's germline CDR1 is SGHRS and CDR2 YFSETQ. V lost 3 bases to trimming and J lost 0 bases, with 9 bases between them. The DNA of the CDR3 is TGCGCCAGCAGCTCTAGGACTGCTAACTATGGCTACACCTTC. Translated, it gives CASSSRTANYGYTF.

This sequence joins TRBV28 and TRBJ1-5, with TRBD1 matching 10 bases. Germline V lookup: CDR1 MDHEN, CDR2 SYDVKM. Germline trimming cut 7 bases from V and 2 bases from J; bases unmatched to any gene: 11. The CDR3 is 17 amino acids. The DNA of the CDR3 is TGTGCCAGCACCGGGACAGGGGAAGATCGAGGCAATCAGCCCCAGCATTTT. Translating it yields CASTGTGEDRGNQPQHF.

In nucleotides, the CDR3 is TGTGCCAGCAGAGGAGCCTCTGGAAACACCATATATTTT. It yields the protein CASRGASGNTIYF. This chain links TRBV2 with TRBJ1-3; D is unclear. The CDR3 extends over 13 amino acids. V was trimmed by 6 bases and J by 0 bases, leaving 6 bases between them. Germline-derived CDR1 and CDR2 are SNHLY and FYNNEI.